The 12 T cell receptor beta chains in this list originate from one sample, sequenced in a study of T cell responses to AZD1222 COVID-19 vaccine. Using immunoSEQ multiplex PCR, the repertoire was profiled, and TCRdb retains in-frame clones only, with some absent. The data show about 120,000 clones, with about 90% seen just once and under 3% held by the top ten. Source: peripheral blood, taken 28 days after the second AZD1222 dose. The receptors originated from an adult who received the AZD1222 COVID-19 vaccine.

The chain is built from TRBV28 and TRBJ2-1, with a tentative D call TRBD1 (6 bases). V was clipped by 7 bases and J by 7 bases, with 14 bases between them. Per the germline V gene, CDR1 is MDHEN and CDR2 is SYDVKM. The CDR3 runs 13 residues. The CDR3 DNA is TGTGCCAGCACCAAAACCCAGGGGAATGAGCAGTTCTTC. Its translation: CASTKTQGNEQFF.

The chain links TRBV19 to TRBJ1-4, with D tentatively TRBD1 (5 bases). Germline loops: CDR1 LNHDA, CDR2 SQIVND (reference sequence). The CDR3 is made up of 15 amino acids. Trimming left V 4 bases short and J 10 bases short, with 19 bases between. The CDR3 nucleotides are TGTGCCAGTAGTACCAGAAGAGGGACCCACCCAAAACTGTTTTTT. Translating gives CASSTRRGTHPKLFF. Supplemented by reference TRBV19 and TRBJ1-4, the full variable domain reads DGGITQSPKYLFRKEGQNVTLSCEQNLNHDAMYWYRQDPGQGLRLIYYSQIVNDFQKGDIAEGYSVSREKKESFPLTVTSAQKNPTAFYLCASSTRRGTHPKLFFGSGTQLSVL.

This chain uses TRBV7-2 with TRBJ1-2, with a weak D call TRBD1 (5 bases). Germline CDR1 reads SGHTA; CDR2 reads FQGNSA. The CDR3 length is 15 residues. V lost 2 bases to trimming and J lost 7 bases, with 17 bases between them. The CDR3 spells CASSLRVTGVSGYTF. The CDR3 nucleotides read TGTGCCAGCAGCTTAAGGGTCACAGGCGTTTCTGGCTACACCTTC.

The chain employs TRBV3-1 (or the pseudogene TRBV3-2) and TRBJ1-6, with D unclear. V lost 4 bases and J 0 bases, leaving 7 bases between the germline ends. There are 15 residues in the CDR3. CDR1 and CDR2 from the germline V gene are LGHDT and YNNKEL (reference sequence). CDR3 coding DNA: TGTGCCAGCAGCCGGACCAACTCCTATAATTCACCCCTCCACTTT. Its protein product is CASSRTNSYNSPLHF.

V usage is TRBV4-3 and J usage is TRBJ1-2; D is unresolved. Per the germline V gene, CDR1 is LGHNA and CDR2 is YSLEER. The CDR3 runs 16 residues. V was pared by 0 bases and J by 11 bases, with 22 bases between. In DNA, the CDR3 is TGCGCCAGCAGCCAAGAGTGGCAGTCTCGACCTTCGGTGTACACCTTC. Protein sequence: CASSQEWQSRPSVYTF.

The chain couples TRBV14 to TRBJ1-5; D is possibly TRBD1 (5 bases). This CDR3 has 15 residues. Trimming pared 0 bases from V and 4 bases from J, leaving 10 bases between. Germline V CDR1 and CDR2: SGHDN, FVKESK. In nucleotides, the CDR3 is TGTGCCAGCAGCCAAGAGGGGCAGGGTAATCAGCCCCAGCATTTT. Translated: CASSQEGQGNQPQHF.

V usage is TRBV4-1 and J usage is TRBJ2-2; a weak D match, TRBD2 (6 bases). Germline lookup yields CDR1 MGHRA and CDR2 YSYEKL. V shed 5 bases and J shed 5 bases, with 18 bases lying between them. This CDR3 is built from 16 residues. The CDR3 DNA sequence: TGCGCCAGCAGCGCCCGGACATGGGGAGGAACCGGGGAGCTGTTTTTT. It specifies CASSARTWGGTGELFF.

The chain has TRBV29-1 and TRBJ1-2; 7 bases are a match to TRBD1. Trimming took 4 bases from V and 5 from J; bases not matched to a gene: 4. Germline values: CDR1 SQVTM, CDR2 ANQGSEA. The CDR3 loop spans 12 amino acids. The CDR3 loop reads CSVVGTDYGYTF. The CDR3 DNA reads as TGCAGCGTTGTAGGGACAGATTATGGCTACACCTTC.

The V gene is TRBV4-3, the J gene TRBJ1-3; 8 positions match TRBD1. J gave up 4 bases and V 1 base, and 3 bases lay outside the gene matches. This CDR3 has 15 amino acids. Germline V lookup: CDR1 LGHNA, CDR2 YSLEER. The chain's CDR3 is CASSQGQGWGNTIYF. CDR3 sequence (DNA): TGCGCCAGCAGCCAAGGACAGGGGTGGGGAAACACCATATATTTT.

This clone was observed a single time. The chain couples TRBV6-5 to TRBJ2-3, with 7 bases identical to TRBD2. This CDR3 contains 14 residues. The junction had 8 bases not matched to a gene; V was cut back by 8 bases and J by 3 bases. Germline V lookup: CDR1 MNHEY, CDR2 SVGAGI. CDR3 loop: CASVEPGRTDTQYF. CDR3 bases: TGTGCCAGCGTCGAACCCGGGAGGACAGATACGCAGTATTTT.

This sequence joins TRBV18 and TRBJ1-3; tentative D call: TRBD1 (5 bases). V shed 5 bases and J shed 1 base, with 9 bases lying between them. The CDR3 extends over 14 amino acids. The V gene's germline CDR1 is KGHSH and CDR2 LQKENI. CDR3 region: CASSTQDSGNTIYF. The CDR3 bases are TGTGCCAGCTCAACACAGGATTCTGGAAACACCATATATTTT. Looking up the rest from reference TRBV18 and TRBJ1-3 gives the full variable domain: NAGVMQNPRHLVRRRGQEARLRCSPMKGHSHVYWYRQLPEEGLKFMVYLQKENIIDESGMPKERFSAEFPKEGPSILRIQQVVRGDSAAYFCASSTQDSGNTIYFGEGSWLTVV.

The J gene is TRBJ1-1, the V gene TRBV2, with D possibly TRBD1 on 6 matching bases. CDR1 and CDR2 (germline): SNHLY, FYNNEI. This CDR3 has 14 residues. The germline V and J ends were trimmed by 6 bases and 5 bases, with 16 bases remaining between them. The CDR3 protein is CASRETGYRTEAFF. CDR3 bases: TGTGCCAGCAGGGAAACAGGGTATAGGACTGAAGCTTTCTTT.